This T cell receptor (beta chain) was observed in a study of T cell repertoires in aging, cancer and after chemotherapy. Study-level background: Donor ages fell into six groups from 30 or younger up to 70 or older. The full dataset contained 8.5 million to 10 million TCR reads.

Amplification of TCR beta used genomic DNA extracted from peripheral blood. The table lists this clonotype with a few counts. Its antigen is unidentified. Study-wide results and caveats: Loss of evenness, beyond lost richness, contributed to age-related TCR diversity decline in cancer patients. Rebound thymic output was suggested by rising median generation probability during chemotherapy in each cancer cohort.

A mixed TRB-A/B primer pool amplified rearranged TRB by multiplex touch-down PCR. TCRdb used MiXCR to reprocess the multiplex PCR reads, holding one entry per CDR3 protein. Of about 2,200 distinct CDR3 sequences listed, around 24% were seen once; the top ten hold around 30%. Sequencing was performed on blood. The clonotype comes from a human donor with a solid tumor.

CDR3 nucleotides: TGCGCCAGCAGCTACCGGGACAGGCCTCCCTACGAGCAGTACTTC. It is translated as CASSYRDRPPYEQYF. This rearrangement joins TRBV5-1 to TRBJ2-7; the match to TRBD1 covers 8 bases. Germline V CDR1 and CDR2: SGHRS, YFSETQ. The J segment lost 2 bases and the V segment lost 3 bases, leaving 7 bases of the junction unmatched. The CDR3 totals 15 residues.